The 24 T cell receptor beta chains presented below share a single source sample, sequenced in a study of T cell repertoires in cytomegalovirus infection. TCRdb fed the reads into MiXCR, producing one record per CDR3 protein. The data contain about 140,000 distinct CDR3 sequences, 5.5% to 7% of them singletons. Sequencing used PBMCs. The source of these receptors is a human donor in good health (CMV status not recorded). Some clones in this sample may be carry-over from other donors' samples.

This chain links TRBV12-3 or TRBV12-4 with TRBJ2-7; D is unresolved. The CDR3 is 12 residues long. The ends were cut back, 6 bases at V and 6 bases at J, with 12 bases in the middle. In DNA, the CDR3 is TGTGCCAGCAGCGTACGTGACGGCGAGCAGTACTTC. This gives the protein CASSVRDGEQYF.

This clonotype was counted between two and nine times. The chain joins TRBV7-2 to TRBJ1-1; possible D gene TRBD1, 6 bases. CDR1 and CDR2 (germline): SGHTA, FQGNSA. V gave up 5 bases and J gave up 8 bases, with 15 bases separating them. The CDR3 is 13 amino acids. CDR3 sequence reads: CASSMIGGREAFF. CDR3 DNA: TGTGCCAGCAGCATGATAGGGGGAAGGGAAGCTTTCTTT.

This clonotype was recorded many times. This chain uses TRBV28 with TRBJ2-1; possible D gene TRBD1, 7 bases. The CDR3 totals 12 residues. From germline, CDR1 is MDHEN and CDR2 SYDVKM. V was cut by 9 bases and J by 8 bases, with 14 bases left in between. This chain's CDR3 is CASVAGTDEQFF. CDR3 DNA: TGTGCCAGTGTCGCGGGGACAGATGAGCAGTTCTTC.

This clonotype was found many times. The chain couples TRBV7-8 to TRBJ2-1; no reliable D call. CDR3 size: 15 residues. CDR1 is SGHVS and CDR2 is FQNEAQ in the germline V gene. Trimming removed 2 bases at V and 5 bases at J, with 13 bases between. The CDR3, as DNA: TGTGCCAGCAGCTTAAGTGGCCTCTTTGACAATGAGCAGTTCTTC. It codes for CASSLSGLFDNEQFF.

This clonotype was recorded a few times. This sequence joins TRBV12-3 or TRBV12-4 and TRBJ2-7, with D perhaps matching TRBD1 (6 bases). The CDR3 has 14 amino acids. V lost 6 bases and J 4 bases, leaving 16 bases between the germline ends. The CDR3 loop is CASSLDRTGYEQYF. The CDR3 DNA sequence: TGTGCCAGCAGCCTAGATCGAACAGGGTACGAGCAGTACTTC.

This clonotype has at least ten counts. The V gene is TRBV29-1, the J gene TRBJ1-3; D unresolved. V lost 5 bases and J lost 2, with 7 bases in between. The germline V gene encodes CDR1 SQVTM and CDR2 ANQGSEA. CDR3 size: 12 residues. CDR3 nucleotides: TGCAGCGTTCGGGTTACTGGAAACACCATATATTTT. Amino acids: CSVRVTGNTIYF. The whole variable domain, filled in from reference TRBV29-1 and TRBJ1-3, reads SAVISQKPSRDICQRGTSLTIQCQVDSQVTMMFWYRQQPGQSLTLIATANQGSEATYESGFVIDKFPISRPNLTFSTLTVSNMSPEDSSIYLCSVRVTGNTIYFGEGSWLTVV.

V gene TRBV2 combines with J gene TRBJ1-5; TRBD1 matches 9 bases. Germline assignment: CDR1 SNHLY and CDR2 FYNNEI. V dropped 6 bases and J dropped 2; count of bases not matched to a gene: 5. The CDR3 length is 15 residues. Here the CDR3 reads CASSTGGIGNQPQHF. The CDR3 nucleotides are TGTGCCAGCAGCACAGGGGGCATCGGCAATCAGCCCCAGCATTTT.

V and J are TRBV20-1 and TRBJ2-3; 9 bases map to TRBD2. CDR1 and CDR2 from the germline V gene are DFQATT and SNEGSKA (reference sequence). The J segment lost 2 bases and the V segment lost 8 bases, leaving 5 bases of the junction unmatched. CDR3 length: 13 amino acids. The CDR3 nucleotides are TGCAGTCGAGCGGGGGGCCTCACAGATACGCAGTATTTT. Translating gives CSRAGGLTDTQYF.

This clonotype was detected ten times or more. The rearrangement uses TRBV7-2 and TRBJ2-1; 12 bases are a match to TRBD2. The germline V gene has CDR1 SGHTA and CDR2 FQGNSA. The CDR3 loop spans 15 amino acids. V was clipped by 5 bases and J by 4 bases; unmatched bases: 3. The CDR3 nucleotides read TGTGCCAGCAGCGTAACTAGCGGGGGGTACAATGAGCAGTTCTTC. Translating gives CASSVTSGGYNEQFF.

This clonotype has ten or more counts. V is TRBV7-2 and J is TRBJ2-4; 11 nucleotides line up with TRBD2. Losses at the gene ends were 4 bases for V and 1 base for J; bases not matched to a gene: 6. The CDR3 sequence is 17 residues long. Germline V gives CDR1 SGHTA, CDR2 FQGNSA. CDR3 amino acids: CASSSLAGGRAKNIQYF. The CDR3 nucleotides are TGTGCCAGCAGCTCATTAGCGGGGGGGCGGGCCAAAAACATTCAGTACTTC.

This clonotype was observed many times. This chain connects TRBV7-8 to TRBJ1-5, with 7 positions matching TRBD1. This CDR3 contains 15 residues. The ends lost 5 bases at V and 6 bases at J; junction bases unmatched: 10. In germline, CDR1 is SGHVS, CDR2 FQNEAQ. CDR3 sequence: CASSLRDRGIQPQHF. For the CDR3, the DNA is TGTGCCAGCAGCCTCCGGGACAGAGGGATTCAGCCCCAGCATTTT.

Ten or more counts support this clonotype. The V gene is TRBV12-3 or TRBV12-4, the J gene TRBJ1-1; D uncertain. V was cut by 5 bases and J by 7 bases, with 17 bases left in between. The length of the CDR3 is 14 residues. This CDR3 reads CASSLGAAGIEAFF. The CDR3 bases are TGTGCCAGCAGTCTCGGAGCGGCAGGCATTGAAGCTTTCTTT.

This clonotype was counted at least ten times. The chain couples TRBV6-2 or TRBV6-3 to TRBJ1-3; D unresolved. V shed 2 bases and J shed 0 bases, with 5 bases lying between them. Germline V CDR1 and CDR2: MNHEY, SVGEGT. The CDR3 length is 14 residues. The CDR3 DNA reads as TGTGCCAGCAGTTACCCGGCCTCTGGAAACACCATATATTTT. This encodes CASSYPASGNTIYF.

The chain carries TRBV5-1 and TRBJ1-2; 7 bases are shared with TRBD1. The CDR3 covers 15 residues. Per the germline V gene, CDR1 is SGHRS and CDR2 is YFSETQ. J was trimmed by 6 bases and V by 0 bases; bases with no gene match: 8. The CDR3 is CASSLAGQGGDGYTF. The CDR3 DNA reads as TGCGCCAGCAGCTTGGCCGGGCAGGGGGGAGATGGCTACACCTTC.

This clonotype came up many times. The chain recombines TRBV7-2 with TRBJ1-6, with D maybe TRBD1 (5 bases). Germline assignment: CDR1 SGHTA and CDR2 FQGNSA. With 3 bases removed from V and 14 bases from J, the gap between germline ends came to 20 bases. This CDR3 region has 15 residues. CDR3 in DNA: TGTGCCAGCAGCTTGGGGGTACTTCAAGGGTACACCCTCCACTTT. Its protein is CASSLGVLQGYTLHF.

The sample holds a few counts of this clonotype. The chain has TRBV6-2 or TRBV6-3 and TRBJ1-6, with 10 positions matching TRBD1. The length of the CDR3 is 14 residues. Unmatched junction bases numbered 9, after V lost 6 bases and J lost 13 bases. Per the germline V gene, CDR1 is MNHEY and CDR2 is SVGEGT. The CDR3 DNA reads TGTGCCAGCAGCTTGACAGGGGGCCTTCCCCCCCTCCACTTT. The encoded protein is CASSLTGGLPPLHF.

The rearrangement uses TRBV9 and TRBJ1-2, with 10 bases identical to TRBD1. The V and J ends lost 2 bases and 5 bases, in that order; junction bases with no gene match: 3. CDR1 and CDR2 from the germline V gene are SGDLS and YYNGEE. The CDR3 is 14 amino acids. The CDR3 nucleotides are TGTGCCAGCAGCGTGCTGGACAGGGGGTATGGCTACACCTTC. It yields the protein CASSVLDRGYGYTF.

The CDR3 protein is CASSLSTGTANYGYTF. In DNA form, the CDR3 reads TGTGCCAGCAGCCTCAGTACCGGGACAGCTAACTATGGCTACACCTTC. This chain links TRBV4-2 with TRBJ1-2; 7 bases are shared with TRBD1. Germline CDR1 reads LGHNA; CDR2 reads YNFKEQ. The CDR3 consists of 16 residues. The J segment lost 0 bases and the V segment lost 4 bases, leaving 8 bases of the junction unmatched.

This clonotype was seen repeatedly, ten times or more. The chain has TRBV7-9 and TRBJ2-1, with TRBD2 matching over 10 bases. Per the germline V gene, CDR1 is SEHNR and CDR2 is FQNEAQ (reference sequence). This CDR3 contains 16 residues. Trimming cost V 5 bases and J 6 bases; bases outside gene matches: 10. The CDR3 sequence is CASSLPTERGGNEQFF. The CDR3 DNA follows: TGTGCCAGCAGCCTACCCACCGAGCGGGGGGGCAATGAGCAGTTCTTC.

This chain connects TRBV19 to TRBJ2-3; 7 positions match TRBD1. The CDR3 extends over 15 amino acids. V gave up 6 bases and J gave up 8 bases; unmatched junction bases: 14. Germline CDR1 and CDR2: LNHDA and SQIVND (reference sequence). The CDR3 bases are TGTGCCAGTAGCTCCCTAGGGGGACAGTCGGGTACGCAGTATTTT. Amino acids: CASSSLGGQSGTQYF.

There are many counts of this clonotype. The CDR3 loop is CASSLLRDSSSYEQYF. For the CDR3, the DNA is TGCGCCAGCAGCTTGCTCCGGGACAGCTCTTCCTACGAGCAGTACTTC. The chain combines TRBV5-1 with TRBJ2-7; the match to TRBD1 covers 7 bases. Germline lookup yields CDR1 SGHRS and CDR2 YFSETQ. Losses at the gene ends were 1 base for V and 1 base for J; bases not matched to a gene: 8. The CDR3 covers 16 residues.

This clonotype showed up many times. This chain connects TRBV11-3 to TRBJ1-5, with D tentatively TRBD1 (6 bases). Germline V gives CDR1 SGHNT, CDR2 YENEEA. V was pared by 5 bases and J by 1 base, with 9 bases between. The CDR3 consists of 14 residues. CDR3 in amino acids: CASSRTESNQPQHF. As DNA, the CDR3 is TGTGCCAGCAGCCGGACAGAGAGCAATCAGCCCCAGCATTTT.

This chain uses TRBV5-8 with TRBJ2-2; D not certain. The CDR3 totals 15 residues. Germline loops: CDR1 SGHTS, CDR2 YDEGEE. Deletions cut 9 bases from V and 5 bases from J, with 20 bases between. The CDR3 nucleotides are TGTGCCACCCAACTCGAAGGTTTGAGGACCGGGGAGCTGTTTTTT. Translation: CATQLEGLRTGELFF.

This clonotype was counted a few times. The chain has TRBV12-3 or TRBV12-4 and TRBJ2-5; no reliable D call. V lost 6 bases, J lost 5 bases, and 13 bases lay in between. CDR3 length: 13 amino acids. The CDR3 reads CASSPGGAETQYF. In DNA form, the CDR3 reads TGTGCCAGCAGCCCCGGTGGTGCGGAGACCCAGTACTTC.